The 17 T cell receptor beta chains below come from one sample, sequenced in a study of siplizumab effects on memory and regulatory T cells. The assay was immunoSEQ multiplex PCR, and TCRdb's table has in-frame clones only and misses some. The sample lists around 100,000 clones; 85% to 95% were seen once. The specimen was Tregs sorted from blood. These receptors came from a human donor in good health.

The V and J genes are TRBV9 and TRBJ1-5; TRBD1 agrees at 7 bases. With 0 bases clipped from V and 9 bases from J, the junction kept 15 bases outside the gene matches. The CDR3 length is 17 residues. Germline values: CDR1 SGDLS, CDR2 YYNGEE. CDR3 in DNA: TGTGCCAGCAGCGTAGGCCCATCCCCGGGGGCAGGGGGGCCCCAGCATTTT. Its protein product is CASSVGPSPGAGGPQHF.

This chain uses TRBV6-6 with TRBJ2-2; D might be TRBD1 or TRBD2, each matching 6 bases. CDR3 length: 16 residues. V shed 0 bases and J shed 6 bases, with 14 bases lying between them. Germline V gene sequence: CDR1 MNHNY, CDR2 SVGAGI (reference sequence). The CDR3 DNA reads TGTGCCAGCAGTTACTCAGCAGGGGAGGTCGCCGGGGAGCTGTTTTTT. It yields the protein CASSYSAGEVAGELFF.

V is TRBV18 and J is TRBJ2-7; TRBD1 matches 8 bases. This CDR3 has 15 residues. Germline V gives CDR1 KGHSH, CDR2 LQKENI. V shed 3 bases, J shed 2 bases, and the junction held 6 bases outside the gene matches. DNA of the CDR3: TGTGCCAGCTCACCGAAGGACAGGGAGGCCTACGAGCAGTACTTC. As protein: CASSPKDREAYEQYF.

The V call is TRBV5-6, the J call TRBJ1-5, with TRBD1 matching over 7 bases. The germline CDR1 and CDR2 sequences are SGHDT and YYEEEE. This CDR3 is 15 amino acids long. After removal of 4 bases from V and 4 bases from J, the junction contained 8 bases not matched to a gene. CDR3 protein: CASSRYGQANQPQHF. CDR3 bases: TGTGCCAGCAGCCGCTACGGACAGGCAAATCAGCCCCAGCATTTT.

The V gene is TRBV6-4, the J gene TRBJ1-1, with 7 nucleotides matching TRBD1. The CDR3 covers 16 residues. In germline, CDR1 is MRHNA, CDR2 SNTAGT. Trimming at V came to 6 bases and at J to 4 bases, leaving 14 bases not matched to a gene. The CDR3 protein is CASSDPSRQGGTEAFF. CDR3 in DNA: TGTGCCAGCAGCGATCCATCCCGACAGGGAGGCACTGAAGCTTTCTTT.

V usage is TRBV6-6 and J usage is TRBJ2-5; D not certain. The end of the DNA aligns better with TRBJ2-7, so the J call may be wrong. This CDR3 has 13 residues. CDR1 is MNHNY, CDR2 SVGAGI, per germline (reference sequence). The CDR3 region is CASSYSVPNEQYF. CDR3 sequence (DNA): TGTGCCAGCAGTTACTCGGTCCCGAACGAGCAGTACTTC.

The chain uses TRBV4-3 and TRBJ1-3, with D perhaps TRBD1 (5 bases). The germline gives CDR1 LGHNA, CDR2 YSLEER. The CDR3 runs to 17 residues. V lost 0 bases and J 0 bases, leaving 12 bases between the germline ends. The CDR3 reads CASSQEPLGLSGNTIYF. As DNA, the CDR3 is TGCGCCAGCAGCCAAGAGCCGCTGGGACTCTCTGGAAACACCATATATTTT.

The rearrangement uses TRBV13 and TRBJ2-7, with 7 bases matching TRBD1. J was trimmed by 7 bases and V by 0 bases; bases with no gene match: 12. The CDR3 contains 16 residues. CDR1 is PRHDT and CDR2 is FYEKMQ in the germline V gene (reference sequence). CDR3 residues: CASSLGVTGFSGEQYF. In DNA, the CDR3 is TGTGCCAGCAGCTTAGGGGTGACAGGGTTCTCTGGGGAGCAGTACTTC. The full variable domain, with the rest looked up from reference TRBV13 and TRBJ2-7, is AAGVIQSPRHLIKEKRETATLKCYPIPRHDTVYWYQQGPGQDPQFLISFYEKMQSDKGSIPDRFSAQQFSDYHSELNMSSLELGDSALYFCASSLGVTGFSGEQYFGPGTRLTVT.

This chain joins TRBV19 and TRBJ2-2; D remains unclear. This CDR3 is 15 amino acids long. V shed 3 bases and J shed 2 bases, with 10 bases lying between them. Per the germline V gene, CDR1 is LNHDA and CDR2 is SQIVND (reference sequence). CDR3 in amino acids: CASSIDWQNTGELFF. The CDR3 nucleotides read TGTGCCAGTAGTATCGATTGGCAAAACACCGGGGAGCTGTTTTTT. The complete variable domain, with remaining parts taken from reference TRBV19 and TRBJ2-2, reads DGGITQSPKYLFRKEGQNVTLSCEQNLNHDAMYWYRQDPGQGLRLIYYSQIVNDFQKGDIAEGYSVSREKKESFPLTVTSAQKNPTAFYLCASSIDWQNTGELFFGEGSRLTVL.

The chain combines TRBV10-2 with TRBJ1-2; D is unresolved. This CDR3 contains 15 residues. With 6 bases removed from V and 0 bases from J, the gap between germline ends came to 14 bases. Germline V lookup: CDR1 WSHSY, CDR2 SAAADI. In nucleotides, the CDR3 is TGCGCCAGCAGCTTGACCCTGGGGTCTAACTATGGCTACACCTTC. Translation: CASSLTLGSNYGYTF.

CDR3 sequence reads: CASSVSPTGGRDSGQFF. CDR3 DNA sequence: TGTGCCAGCAGCGTATCCCCCACGGGCGGGAGGGATAGTGGGCAGTTCTTC. The chain carries TRBV9 and TRBJ2-1, with 9 positions matching TRBD2. The J segment lost 12 bases and the V segment lost 1 base, leaving 17 bases of the junction unmatched. Germline-derived CDR1 and CDR2 are SGDLS and YYNGEE. There are 17 residues in the CDR3. The full variable domain, rest sourced from reference TRBV9 and TRBJ2-1, is DSGVTQTPKHLITATGQRVTLRCSPRSGDLSVYWYQQSLDQGLQFLIQYYNGEERAKGNILERFSAQQFPDLHSELNLSSLELGDSALYFCASSVSPTGGRDSGQFFGPGTRLTVL.

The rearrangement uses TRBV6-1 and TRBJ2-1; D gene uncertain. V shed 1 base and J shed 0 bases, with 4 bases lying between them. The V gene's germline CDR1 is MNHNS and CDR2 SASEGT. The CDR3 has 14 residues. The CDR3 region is CASSEDSSYNEQFF. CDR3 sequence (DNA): TGTGCCAGCAGTGAAGACAGCTCCTACAATGAGCAGTTCTTC.

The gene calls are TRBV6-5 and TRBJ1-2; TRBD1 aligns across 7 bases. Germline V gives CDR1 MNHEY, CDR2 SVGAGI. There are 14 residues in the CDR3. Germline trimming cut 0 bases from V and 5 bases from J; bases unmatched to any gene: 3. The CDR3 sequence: CASSYSPGGYGYTF. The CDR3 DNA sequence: TGTGCCAGCAGTTACTCTCCAGGGGGTTATGGCTACACCTTC.

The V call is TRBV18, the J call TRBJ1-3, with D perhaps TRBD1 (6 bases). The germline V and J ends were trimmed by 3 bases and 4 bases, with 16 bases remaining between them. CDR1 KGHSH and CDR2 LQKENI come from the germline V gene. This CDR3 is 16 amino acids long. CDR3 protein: CASSPTGPLSGNTIYF. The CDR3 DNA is TGTGCCAGCTCACCGACAGGTCCCCTTTCCGGAAACACCATATATTTT.

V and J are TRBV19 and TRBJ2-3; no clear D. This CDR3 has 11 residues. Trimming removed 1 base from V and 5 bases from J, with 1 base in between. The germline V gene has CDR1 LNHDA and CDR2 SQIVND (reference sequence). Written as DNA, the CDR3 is TGTGCCAGTAGTATAGGAGATACGCAGTATTTT. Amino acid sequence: CASSIGDTQYF.

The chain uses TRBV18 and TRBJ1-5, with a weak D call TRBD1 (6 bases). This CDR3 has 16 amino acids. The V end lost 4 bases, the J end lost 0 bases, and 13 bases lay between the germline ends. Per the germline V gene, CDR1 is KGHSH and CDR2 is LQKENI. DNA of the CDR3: TGTGCCAGCTCACTCGGGACACCCTATAGCAATCAGCCCCAGCATTTT. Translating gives CASSLGTPYSNQPQHF.

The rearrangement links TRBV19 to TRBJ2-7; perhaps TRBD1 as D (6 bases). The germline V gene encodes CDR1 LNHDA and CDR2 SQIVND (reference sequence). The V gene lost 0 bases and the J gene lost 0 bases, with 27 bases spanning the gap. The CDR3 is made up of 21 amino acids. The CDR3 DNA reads TGTGCCAGTAGTATAGACCCCCGGACAGCAACATTACTTAAGATCTCCTACGAGCAGTACTTC. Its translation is CASSIDPRTATLLKISYEQYF.